The clone carrying this T cell receptor beta chain is a singleton in its sample. Its antigen remains unidentified. The DNA input per sorted-subset replicate PCR was 200 ng, corresponding to tens of thousands of T cell genomes. The table came from immunoSEQ multiplex PCR; TCRdb's copy has only in-frame clones and leaves some out. The table has about 2.1 million clones, 93% seen once. CD8 cells regarded as naive lacked CD45RO, were positively chosen for CCR7, and omitted terminally differentiated effector memory CD45RA+ cells. Donors, without exception, were Caucasian adults residing in Nashville, Tennessee. This record comes from a study of shared clonotypes between healthy human individuals. Study-wide context: Donors had three CD4 naive, three CD4 memory, two CD8 naive and one CD8 memory plate apiece. Study-level findings and limits: A reduction in generation probabilities was seen for non-shared clonotypes relative to those shared by all four donors.

The CDR3 has 15 amino acids. V was trimmed by 5 bases and J by 4 bases, leaving 15 bases between them. CDR1 is MNHNS and CDR2 is SASEGT in the germline V gene. Sequenced material: naive CD8+ T cells from PBMCs. The sequence derives from a man between 18 and 29 years old in good health. Some clones in this sample may be carry-over from other donors' samples. J is TRBJ1-5 and V is TRBV6-1; D remains ambiguous. CDR3 DNA: TGTGCCAGCAGTCCCGGACTTTGGGAGAATCAGCCCCAGCATTTT. This codes for CASSPGLWENQPQHF.